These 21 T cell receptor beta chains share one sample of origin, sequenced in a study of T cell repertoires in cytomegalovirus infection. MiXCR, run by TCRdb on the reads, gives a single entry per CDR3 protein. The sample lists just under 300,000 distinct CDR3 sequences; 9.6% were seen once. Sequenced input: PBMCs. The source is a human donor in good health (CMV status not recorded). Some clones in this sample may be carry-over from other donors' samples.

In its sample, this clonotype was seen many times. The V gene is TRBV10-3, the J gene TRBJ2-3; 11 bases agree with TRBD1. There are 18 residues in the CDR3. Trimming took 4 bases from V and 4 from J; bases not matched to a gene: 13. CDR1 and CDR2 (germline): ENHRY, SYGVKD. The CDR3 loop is CAISAPAGQGDNSDTQYF. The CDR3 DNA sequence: TGTGCCATCAGTGCCCCAGCGGGACAGGGGGACAATTCAGATACGCAGTATTTT.

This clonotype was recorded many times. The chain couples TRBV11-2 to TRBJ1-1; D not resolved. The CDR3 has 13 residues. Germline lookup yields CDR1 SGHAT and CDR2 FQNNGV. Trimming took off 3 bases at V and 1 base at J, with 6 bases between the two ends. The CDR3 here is CASSFGPNTEAFF. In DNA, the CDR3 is TGTGCCAGCAGCTTTGGACCGAACACTGAAGCTTTCTTT.

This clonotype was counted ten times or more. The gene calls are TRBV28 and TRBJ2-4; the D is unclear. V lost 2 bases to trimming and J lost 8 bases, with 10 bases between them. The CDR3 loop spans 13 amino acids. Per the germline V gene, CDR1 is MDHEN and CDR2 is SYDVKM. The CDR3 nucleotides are TGTGCCAGCAGTTTAGGGAATTGGGACATTCAGTACTTC. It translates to CASSLGNWDIQYF. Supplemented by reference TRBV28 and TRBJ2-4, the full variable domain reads DVKVTQSSRYLVKRTGEKVFLECVQDMDHENMFWYRQDPGLGLRLIYFSYDVKMKEKGDIPEGYSVSREKKERFSLILESASTNQTSMYLCASSLGNWDIQYFGAGTRLSVL.

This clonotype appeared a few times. The CDR3 reads CANRQGNLYTGELFF. CDR3 DNA: TGTGCCAACCGACAGGGGAACTTGTACACCGGGGAGCTGTTTTTT. The chain uses TRBV12-3 or TRBV12-4 and TRBJ2-2; 8 nucleotides line up with TRBD1. V was clipped by 10 bases and J by 3 bases; unmatched bases: 10. The CDR3 covers 15 residues.

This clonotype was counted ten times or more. CDR3 loop: CSAPTSGGTDTQYF. CDR3 DNA sequence: TGCAGTGCTCCTACTAGCGGGGGCACAGATACGCAGTATTTT. V and J are TRBV20-1 and TRBJ2-3; TRBD2 agrees at 10 bases. The CDR3 has 14 residues. The junction had 3 bases not matched to a gene; V was cut back by 5 bases and J by 1 base. CDR1 is DFQATT and CDR2 is SNEGSKA in the germline V gene (reference sequence).

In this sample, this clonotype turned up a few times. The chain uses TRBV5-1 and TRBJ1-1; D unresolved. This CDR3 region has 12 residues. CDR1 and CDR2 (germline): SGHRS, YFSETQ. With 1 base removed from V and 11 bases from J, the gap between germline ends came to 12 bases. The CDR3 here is CASSLTLDEAFF. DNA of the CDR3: TGCGCCAGCAGCTTGACTTTGGACGAGGCTTTCTTT. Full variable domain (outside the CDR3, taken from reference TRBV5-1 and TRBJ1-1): KAGVTQTPRYLIKTRGQQVTLSCSPISGHRSVSWYQQTPGQGLQFLFEYFSETQRNKGNFPGRFSGRQFSNSRSEMNVSTLELGDSALYLCASSLTLDEAFFGQGTRLTVV.

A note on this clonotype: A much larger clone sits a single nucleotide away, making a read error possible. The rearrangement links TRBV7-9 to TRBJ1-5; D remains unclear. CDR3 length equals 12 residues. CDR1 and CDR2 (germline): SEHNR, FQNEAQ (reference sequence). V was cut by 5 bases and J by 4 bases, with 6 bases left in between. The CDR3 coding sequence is TGTGCCAGCAGCATAAATAATCAGCCCCAGCATTTT. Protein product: CASSINNQPQHF. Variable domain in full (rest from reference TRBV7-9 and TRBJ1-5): DTGVSQNPRHKITKRGQNVTFRCDPISEHNRLYWYRQTLGQGPEFLTYFQNEAQLEKSRLLSDRFSAERPKGSFSTLEIQRTEQGDSAMYLCASSINNQPQHFGDGTRLSIL.

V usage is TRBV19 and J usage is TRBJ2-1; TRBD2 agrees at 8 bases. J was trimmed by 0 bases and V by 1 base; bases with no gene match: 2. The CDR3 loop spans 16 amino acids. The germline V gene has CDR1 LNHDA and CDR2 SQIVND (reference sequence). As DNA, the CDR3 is TGTGCCAGTAGTATAGCGGCGGGGGGCTCCTACAATGAGCAGTTCTTC. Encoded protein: CASSIAAGGSYNEQFF.

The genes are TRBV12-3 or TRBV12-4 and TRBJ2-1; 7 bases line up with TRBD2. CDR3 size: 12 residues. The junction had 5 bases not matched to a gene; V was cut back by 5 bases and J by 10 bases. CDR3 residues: CASSRSGEEQFF. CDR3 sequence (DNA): TGTGCCAGCAGTCGAAGCGGGGAAGAGCAGTTCTTC.

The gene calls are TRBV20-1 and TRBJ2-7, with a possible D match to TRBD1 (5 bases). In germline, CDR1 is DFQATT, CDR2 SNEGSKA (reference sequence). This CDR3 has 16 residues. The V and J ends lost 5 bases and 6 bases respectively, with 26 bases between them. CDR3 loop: CSAQSRAPPSNGEQYV. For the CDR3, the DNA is TGCAGTGCTCAAAGCAGGGCGCCACCCTCGAATGGCGAGCAGTACGTC.

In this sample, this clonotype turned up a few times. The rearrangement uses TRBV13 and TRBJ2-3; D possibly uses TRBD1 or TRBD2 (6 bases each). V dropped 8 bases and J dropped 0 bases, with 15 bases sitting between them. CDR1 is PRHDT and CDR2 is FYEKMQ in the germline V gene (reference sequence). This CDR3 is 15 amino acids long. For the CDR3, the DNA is TGTGCCAGCTGGGAGAGGGGGGCGAGCACAGATACGCAGTATTTT. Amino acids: CASWERGASTDTQYF. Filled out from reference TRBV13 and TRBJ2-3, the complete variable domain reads AAGVIQSPRHLIKEKRETATLKCYPIPRHDTVYWYQQGPGQDPQFLISFYEKMQSDKGSIPDRFSAQQFSDYHSELNMSSLELGDSALYFCASWERGASTDTQYFGPGTRLTVL.

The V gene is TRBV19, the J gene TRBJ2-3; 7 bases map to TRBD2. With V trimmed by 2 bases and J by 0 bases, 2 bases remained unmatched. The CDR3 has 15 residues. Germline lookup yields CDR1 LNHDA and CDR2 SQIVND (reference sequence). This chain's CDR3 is CASSIREGSTDTQYF. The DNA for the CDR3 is TGTGCCAGTAGTATAAGGGAGGGCAGCACAGATACGCAGTATTTT.

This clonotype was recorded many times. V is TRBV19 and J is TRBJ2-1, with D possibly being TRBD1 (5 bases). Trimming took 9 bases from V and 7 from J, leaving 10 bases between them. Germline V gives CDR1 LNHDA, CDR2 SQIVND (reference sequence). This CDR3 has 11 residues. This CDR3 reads CASRDSNEQFF. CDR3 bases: TGTGCCAGCAGAGACAGTAATGAGCAGTTCTTC.

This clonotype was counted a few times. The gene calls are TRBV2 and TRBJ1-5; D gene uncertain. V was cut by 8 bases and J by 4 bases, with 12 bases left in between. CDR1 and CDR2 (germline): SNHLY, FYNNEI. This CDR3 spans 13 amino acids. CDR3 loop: CASHWQKNQPQHF. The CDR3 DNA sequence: TGTGCCAGCCATTGGCAGAAAAATCAGCCCCAGCATTTT. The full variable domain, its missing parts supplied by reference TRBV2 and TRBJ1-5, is EPEVTQTPSHQVTQMGQEVILRCVPISNHLYFYWYRQILGQKVEFLVSFYNNEISEKSEIFDDQFSVERPDGSNFTLKIRSTKLEDSAMYFCASHWQKNQPQHFGDGTRLSIL.

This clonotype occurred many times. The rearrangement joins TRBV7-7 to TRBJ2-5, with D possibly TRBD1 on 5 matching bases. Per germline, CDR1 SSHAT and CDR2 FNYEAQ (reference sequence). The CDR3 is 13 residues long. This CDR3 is CASGLGPAETQYF. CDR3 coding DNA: TGTGCTAGTGGCTTGGGGCCCGCCGAGACCCAGTACTTC.

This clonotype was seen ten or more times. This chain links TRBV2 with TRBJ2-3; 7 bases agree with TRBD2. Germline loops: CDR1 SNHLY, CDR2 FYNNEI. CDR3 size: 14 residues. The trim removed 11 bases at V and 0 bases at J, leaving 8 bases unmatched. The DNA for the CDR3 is TGTGCCGGGGGTAGCGGGCTCAGCACAGATACGCAGTATTTT. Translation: CAGGSGLSTDTQYF.

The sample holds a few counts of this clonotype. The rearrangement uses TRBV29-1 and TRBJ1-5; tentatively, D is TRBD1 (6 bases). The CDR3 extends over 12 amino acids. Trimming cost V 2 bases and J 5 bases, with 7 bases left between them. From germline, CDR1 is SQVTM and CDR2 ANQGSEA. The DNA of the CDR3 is TGCAGCGTTGAAACAGGGCATCAGCCCCAGCATTTT. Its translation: CSVETGHQPQHF.

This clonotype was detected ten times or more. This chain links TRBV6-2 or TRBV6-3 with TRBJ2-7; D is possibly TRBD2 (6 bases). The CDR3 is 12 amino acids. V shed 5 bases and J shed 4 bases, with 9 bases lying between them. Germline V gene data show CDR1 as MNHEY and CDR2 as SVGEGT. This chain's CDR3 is CASSNSGYEQYV. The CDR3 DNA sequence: TGTGCCAGCAGTAACAGCGGGTACGAGCAGTACGTC.

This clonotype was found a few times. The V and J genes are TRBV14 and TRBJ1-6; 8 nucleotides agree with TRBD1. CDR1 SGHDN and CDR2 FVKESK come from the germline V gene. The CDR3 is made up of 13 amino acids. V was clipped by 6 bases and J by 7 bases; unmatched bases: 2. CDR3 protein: CASRWTGNSPLHF. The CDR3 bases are TGTGCCAGCAGATGGACAGGGAATTCACCCCTCCACTTT. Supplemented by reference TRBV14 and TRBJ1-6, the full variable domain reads EAGVTQFPSHSVIEKGQTVTLRCDPISGHDNLYWYRRVMGKEIKFLLHFVKESKQDESGMPNNRFLAERTGGTYSTLKVQPAELEDSGVYFCASRWTGNSPLHFGNGTRLTVT.

CDR3 protein: CASSISTNTEAFF. The CDR3 nucleotides are TGTGCCAGCTCTATTAGCACTAACACTGAAGCTTTCTTT. The V gene is TRBV5-6, the J gene TRBJ1-1, with unresolved D. V gave up 7 bases and J gave up 2 bases, with 12 bases separating them. CDR3 size: 13 residues. The germline V gene has CDR1 SGHDT and CDR2 YYEEEE.

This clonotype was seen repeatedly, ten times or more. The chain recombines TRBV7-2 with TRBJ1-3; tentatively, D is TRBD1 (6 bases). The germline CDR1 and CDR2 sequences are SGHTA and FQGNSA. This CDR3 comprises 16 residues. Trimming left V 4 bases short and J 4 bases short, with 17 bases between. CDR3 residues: CASSSLSGARGNTIYF. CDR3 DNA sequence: TGTGCCAGCAGCTCCCTATCGGGGGCGCGAGGAAACACCATATATTTT.